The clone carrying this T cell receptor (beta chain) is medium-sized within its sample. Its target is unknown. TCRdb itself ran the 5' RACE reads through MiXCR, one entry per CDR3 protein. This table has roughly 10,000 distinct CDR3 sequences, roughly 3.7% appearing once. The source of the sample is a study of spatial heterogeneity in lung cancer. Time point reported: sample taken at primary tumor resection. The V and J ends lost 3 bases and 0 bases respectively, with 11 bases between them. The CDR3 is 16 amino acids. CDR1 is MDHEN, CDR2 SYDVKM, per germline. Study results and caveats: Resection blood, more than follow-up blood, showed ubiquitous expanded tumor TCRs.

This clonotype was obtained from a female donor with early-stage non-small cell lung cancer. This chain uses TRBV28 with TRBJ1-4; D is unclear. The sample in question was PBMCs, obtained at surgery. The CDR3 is CASSFEGGSTNEKLFF. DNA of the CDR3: TGTGCCAGCAGTTTTGAGGGCGGCTCAACTAATGAAAAACTGTTTTTT.